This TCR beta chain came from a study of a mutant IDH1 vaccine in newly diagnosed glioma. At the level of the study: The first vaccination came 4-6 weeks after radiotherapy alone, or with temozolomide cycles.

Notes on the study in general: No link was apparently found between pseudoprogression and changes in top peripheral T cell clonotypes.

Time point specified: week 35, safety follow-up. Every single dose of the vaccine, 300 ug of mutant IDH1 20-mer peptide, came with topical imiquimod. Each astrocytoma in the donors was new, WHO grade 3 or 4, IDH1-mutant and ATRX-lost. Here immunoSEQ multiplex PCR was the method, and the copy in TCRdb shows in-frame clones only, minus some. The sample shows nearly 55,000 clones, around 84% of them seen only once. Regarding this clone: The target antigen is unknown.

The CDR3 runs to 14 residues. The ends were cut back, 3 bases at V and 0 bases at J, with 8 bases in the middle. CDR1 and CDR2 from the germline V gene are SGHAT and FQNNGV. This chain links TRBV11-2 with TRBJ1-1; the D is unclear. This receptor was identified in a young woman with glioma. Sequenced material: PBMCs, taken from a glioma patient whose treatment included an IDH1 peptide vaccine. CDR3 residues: CASSLAGVNTEAFF. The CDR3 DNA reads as TGTGCCAGCAGCTTGGCCGGCGTGAACACTGAAGCTTTCTTT. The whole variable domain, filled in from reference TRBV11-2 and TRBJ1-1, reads EAGVAQSPRYKIIEKRQSVAFWCNPISGHATLYWYQQILGQGPKLLIQFQNNGVVDDSQLPKDRFSAERLKGVDSTLKIQPAKLEDSAVYLCASSLAGVNTEAFFGQGTRLTVV.